Below are 27 T cell receptor beta chains sequenced from a single sample in a study of T cell changes during pregnancy in multiple sclerosis (dated by TCRdb to between 2018 and 2021). The library was built by means of the immunoSEQ multiplex PCR assay. TCRdb stores this immuneACCESS table with in-frame sequences only. Part of the clones is absent; in the studies checked, under half of the shortfall reflects unresolved V genes, and no reason is known for the rest. This sample comprises approximately 58,000 clones, roughly 89% of them detected only once. Of the sample, roughly 1.5% falls within the top ten clones. Sequencing was performed on peripheral blood, taken in the second trimester of pregnancy. All receptors derive from a female donor with multiple sclerosis, enrolled in a pregnancy study.

The chain employs TRBV13 and TRBJ1-2, with 7 nucleotides matching TRBD1. This CDR3 spans 15 amino acids. V shed 5 bases and J 0 bases; nucleotides not matched to a gene: 6. The germline V gene has CDR1 PRHDT and CDR2 FYEKMQ (reference sequence). CDR3 sequence (DNA): TGTGCCAGCAGCACCCGGGACAGTACTAACTATGGCTACACCTTC. This translates into CASSTRDSTNYGYTF.

This chain links TRBV10-3 with TRBJ1-6, with 7 bases fitting TRBD1. V lost 6 bases, J lost 7 bases, and 6 bases stayed unmatched. CDR3 length: 14 residues. Germline CDR1 is ENHRY and CDR2 is SYGVKD. The CDR3 loop reads CAIRTGTANSPLHF. The CDR3 region has the DNA TGTGCCATCAGAACCGGGACAGCAAATTCACCCCTCCACTTT.

This CDR3 is CASRCVPTGEYANTGELFF. The CDR3, as DNA: TGTGCCAGCCGTTGCGTACCGACAGGGGAGTACGCGAACACCGGGGAGCTGTTTTTT. The genes are TRBV27 and TRBJ2-2; 8 bases are shared with TRBD1. Unmatched junction bases numbered 17, after V lost 8 bases and J lost 0 bases. The germline CDR1 and CDR2 sequences are MNHEY and SMNVEV (reference sequence). CDR3 length equals 19 residues.

The gene calls are TRBV4-2 and TRBJ2-5, with TRBD2 identical over 10 bases. The CDR3 has 15 residues. The germline gives CDR1 LGHNA, CDR2 YNFKEQ. After removal of 1 base from V and 4 bases from J, the junction contained 3 bases not matched to a gene. The CDR3 DNA reads TGTGCCAGCAGCCAAGGAGCGGGAGGGCCAGAGACCCAGTACTTC. As protein: CASSQGAGGPETQYF.

V gene TRBV28 combines with J gene TRBJ1-4, with D unclear. Germline V gives CDR1 MDHEN, CDR2 SYDVKM. The CDR3 extends over 12 amino acids. Trimming took off 2 bases at V and 8 bases at J, with 6 bases between the two ends. The CDR3 sequence is CASSLVKEKLFF. CDR3 sequence (DNA): TGTGCCAGCAGTTTAGTCAAAGAAAAACTGTTTTTT.

The chain links TRBV4-3 to TRBJ2-3; D remains unclear. The CDR3 contains 16 residues. CDR1 is LGHNA, CDR2 YSLEER, per germline. Trimming cost V 0 bases and J 0 bases, with 10 bases left between them. Here the CDR3 DNA reads TGCGCCAGCAGCCAAGATTGGGCGTCTAGCACAGATACGCAGTATTTT. Its translation is CASSQDWASSTDTQYF.

The chain carries TRBV5-4 and TRBJ2-1; 9 bases are a match to TRBD2. V was pared by 4 bases and J by 9 bases, with 14 bases of the junction left unmatched. Germline values: CDR1 SGHNT, CDR2 YYREEE (reference sequence). This CDR3 contains 16 residues. The chain's CDR3 is CASSDPAGTSLVEQFF. In nucleotides, the CDR3 is TGTGCCAGCAGCGATCCCGCCGGGACTAGCCTTGTTGAGCAGTTCTTC.

The genes are TRBV10-1 and TRBJ2-1; 13 positions agree with TRBD2. Germline V lookup: CDR1 WNHNN, CDR2 SYGVQD (reference sequence). The CDR3 is 15 amino acids. V trimming: 4 bases; J trimming: 8 bases; junction bases outside the gene matches: 5. The CDR3 region is CASSGGTSGIHEQFF. DNA of the CDR3: TGCGCCAGCAGTGGAGGGACTAGCGGGATCCATGAGCAGTTCTTC.

There are a few counts of this clone. The chain is built from TRBV6-1 and TRBJ2-5, with 10 bases matching TRBD2. Germline V gene data show CDR1 as MNHNS and CDR2 as SASEGT. The CDR3 contains 15 residues. V lost 6 bases, J lost 0 bases, and 4 bases stayed unmatched. This CDR3 reads CASSRLAGDQETQYF. The CDR3 DNA is TGTGCCAGCAGCCGGCTAGCGGGAGACCAAGAGACCCAGTACTTC.

This clone showed up just once. The chain is built from TRBV5-8 and TRBJ2-7; D may be TRBD2 (5 bases). CDR1 is SGHTS, CDR2 YDEGEE, per germline. Trimming removed 2 bases from V and 4 bases from J, with 16 bases in between. This CDR3 comprises 15 residues. The CDR3 loop is CASSFTGTLAYEQYF. The CDR3 bases are TGTGCCAGCAGCTTTACTGGCACGTTAGCGTACGAGCAGTACTTC.

In this sample, this clone turned up a few times. J is TRBJ2-7 and V is TRBV29-1, with D tentatively TRBD2 (5 bases). Deletions cut 6 bases from V and 0 bases from J, with 15 bases between. Per the germline V gene, CDR1 is SQVTM and CDR2 is ANQGSEA. The CDR3 loop spans 14 amino acids. The CDR3 loop reads CSVRPPGSSYEQYF. The CDR3 bases are TGCAGCGTCCGACCCCCTGGGAGCTCCTACGAGCAGTACTTC.

The V and J genes are TRBV7-9 and TRBJ2-1; weak D call: TRBD2 (7 bases). CDR3 length: 16 residues. V dropped 5 bases and J dropped 1 base, with 15 bases sitting between them. Germline CDR1 reads SEHNR; CDR2 reads FQNEAQ (reference sequence). The DNA of the CDR3 is TGTGCCAGCAGCCAGGGGAGGGGAAATTCCTACAATGAGCAGTTCTTC. Its protein is CASSQGRGNSYNEQFF.

V gene TRBV29-1 combines with J gene TRBJ2-1; TRBD1 matches at 9 bases. With 4 bases clipped from V and 3 bases from J, the junction kept 7 bases outside the gene matches. Germline V gene lookup returns CDR1 SQVTM and CDR2 ANQGSEA. The CDR3 length is 15 residues. The CDR3 DNA reads as TGCAGCGTTGCGAGACAGGGGGATCACTACAATGAGCAGTTCTTC. It translates to CSVARQGDHYNEQFF.

The chain has TRBV6-6 and TRBJ2-7; D is perhaps TRBD2 (6 bases). The CDR3 covers 15 residues. Germline CDR1 MNHNY, CDR2 SVGAGI (reference sequence). V dropped 5 bases and J dropped 3 bases, with 17 bases sitting between them. The CDR3 DNA reads TGTGCCAGCAGTAAGGACCGGGACTCAGGCTACGAGCAGTACTTC. It codes for CASSKDRDSGYEQYF.

This chain connects TRBV27 to TRBJ1-2; perhaps TRBD1 as D (5 bases). This CDR3 spans 13 amino acids. Trimming cost V 2 bases and J 4 bases, with 8 bases left between them. The germline gives CDR1 MNHEY, CDR2 SMNVEV (reference sequence). The CDR3 here is CASSLQGGYGYTF. As DNA, the CDR3 is TGTGCCAGCAGTTTACAGGGAGGCTATGGCTACACCTTC.

The chain is built from TRBV5-1 and TRBJ2-3, with TRBD2 as a possible D gene (5 bases). Germline CDR1 is SGHRS and CDR2 is YFSETQ. CDR3 size: 15 residues. Trimming shortened V by 0 bases and J by 3 bases, and 11 bases separated the two germline ends. CDR3 sequence (DNA): TGCGCCAGCAGCTTGGACGGGAAAGGTACAGATACGCAGTATTTT. Protein sequence: CASSLDGKGTDTQYF. Full variable domain (missing parts from reference TRBV5-1 and TRBJ2-3): KAGVTQTPRYLIKTRGQQVTLSCSPISGHRSVSWYQQTPGQGLQFLFEYFSETQRNKGNFPGRFSGRQFSNSRSEMNVSTLELGDSALYLCASSLDGKGTDTQYFGPGTRLTVL.

The chain has TRBV14 and TRBJ2-3, with 8 bases lining up with TRBD1. Germline values: CDR1 SGHDN, CDR2 FVKESK. V lost 1 base and J lost 0; bases outside the gene matches: 3. This CDR3 region has 16 residues. CDR3 region: CASSQGTGWSTDTQYF. The CDR3 DNA follows: TGTGCCAGCAGCCAAGGGACAGGGTGGAGCACAGATACGCAGTATTTT. Filled out from reference TRBV14 and TRBJ2-3, the complete variable domain reads EAGVTQFPSHSVIEKGQTVTLRCDPISGHDNLYWYRRVMGKEIKFLLHFVKESKQDESGMPNNRFLAERTGGTYSTLKVQPAELEDSGVYFCASSQGTGWSTDTQYFGPGTRLTVL.

This chain links TRBV28 with TRBJ1-1; tentative D call: TRBD1 (6 bases). The V and J ends lost 6 bases and 4 bases respectively, with 12 bases between them. This CDR3 has 13 amino acids. CDR1 is MDHEN, CDR2 SYDVKM, per germline. DNA of the CDR3: TGTGCCAGCAGAACAGGGATGGGCACTGAAGCTTTCTTT. Translated: CASRTGMGTEAFF.

The chain carries TRBV11-2 and TRBJ2-2; TRBD2 aligns across 7 bases. The CDR3 has 14 amino acids. CDR1 and CDR2 (germline): SGHAT, FQNNGV. After removal of 5 bases from V and 6 bases from J, the junction contained 6 bases not matched to a gene. In DNA form, the CDR3 reads TGTGCCAGCAGCGTCGGCGGGAGATCCGGGGAGCTGTTTTTT. Translating it yields CASSVGGRSGELFF.

The CDR3 coding sequence is TGTGCCAGCAGCCCCGGACTAAATCGGGAGCAGTACTTC. Its translation is CASSPGLNREQYF. The rearrangement uses TRBV11-2 and TRBJ2-7, with a possible D match to TRBD2 (6 bases). Per germline, CDR1 SGHAT and CDR2 FQNNGV. V lost 5 bases to trimming and J lost 7 bases, with 15 bases between them. The CDR3 loop spans 13 amino acids.

This chain joins TRBV28 and TRBJ1-5, with TRBD1 matching over 8 bases. Germline loops: CDR1 MDHEN, CDR2 SYDVKM. The trim removed 7 bases at V and 4 bases at J, leaving 12 bases unmatched. CDR3 length equals 16 residues. CDR3 bases: TGTGCCAGCACCTCCGATAGGACAGGGACGAATCAGCCCCAGCATTTT. Translating it yields CASTSDRTGTNQPQHF.

The V and J genes are TRBV2 and TRBJ2-2; 7 bases agree with TRBD2. There are 16 residues in the CDR3. V was pared by 8 bases and J by 5 bases, with 14 bases of the junction left unmatched. Germline CDR1 SNHLY, CDR2 FYNNEI. The CDR3 region is CASGVGGPGGTGELFF. In DNA, the CDR3 is TGTGCCAGCGGGGTCGGGGGACCGGGGGGAACCGGGGAGCTGTTTTTT.

J is TRBJ2-7 and V is TRBV6-5, with 12 bases lining up with TRBD2. J gave up 5 bases and V 4 bases, and 6 bases lay outside the gene matches. The CDR3 has 15 residues. Germline-derived CDR1 and CDR2 are MNHEY and SVGAGI. This CDR3 is CASSSLTSGSHEQYF. Written as DNA, the CDR3 is TGTGCCAGCAGTTCGCTGACTAGCGGGAGCCACGAGCAGTACTTC.

CDR3 nucleotide sequence: TGTGCCAGCAGTCGAGCGGGAGTCGGCAATGAGCAGTTCTTC. Amino acid sequence: CASSRAGVGNEQFF. The genes are TRBV6-6 and TRBJ2-1; TRBD2 aligns across 8 bases. This CDR3 is 14 amino acids long. Germline CDR1 and CDR2: MNHNY and SVGAGI (reference sequence). The junction had 6 bases not matched to a gene; V was cut back by 5 bases and J by 6 bases.

The chain employs TRBV9 and TRBJ2-2; a possible D gene is TRBD1 (5 bases). V dropped 3 bases and J dropped 4 bases, with 16 bases sitting between them. Germline V gene lookup returns CDR1 SGDLS and CDR2 YYNGEE. The CDR3 has 16 amino acids. The CDR3 DNA sequence: TGTGCCAGCAGCGAGCCCCATGGGGCAGTCACCGGGGAGCTGTTTTTT. This encodes CASSEPHGAVTGELFF. Filled out from reference TRBV9 and TRBJ2-2, the complete variable domain reads DSGVTQTPKHLITATGQRVTLRCSPRSGDLSVYWYQQSLDQGLQFLIQYYNGEERAKGNILERFSAQQFPDLHSELNLSSLELGDSALYFCASSEPHGAVTGELFFGEGSRLTVL.

This chain uses TRBV5-1 with TRBJ2-5; 7 bases line up with TRBD2. V gave up 2 bases and J gave up 3 bases; unmatched junction bases: 4. The V gene's germline CDR1 is SGHRS and CDR2 YFSETQ. The CDR3 is 14 amino acids. CDR3 protein: CASSFSREKETQYF. In DNA, the CDR3 is TGCGCCAGCAGCTTTTCGCGGGAGAAAGAGACCCAGTACTTC.

This clone was counted once. The chain uses TRBV4-3 and TRBJ1-4, with 9 positions matching TRBD1. CDR1 is LGHNA, CDR2 YSLEER, per germline. The CDR3 contains 17 residues. With V trimmed by 2 bases and J by 8 bases, 12 bases remained unmatched. CDR3 bases: TGCGCCAGCAGCCAACATGATACGGGACAGGGAGGAGAAAAACTGTTTTTT. Protein sequence: CASSQHDTGQGGEKLFF.